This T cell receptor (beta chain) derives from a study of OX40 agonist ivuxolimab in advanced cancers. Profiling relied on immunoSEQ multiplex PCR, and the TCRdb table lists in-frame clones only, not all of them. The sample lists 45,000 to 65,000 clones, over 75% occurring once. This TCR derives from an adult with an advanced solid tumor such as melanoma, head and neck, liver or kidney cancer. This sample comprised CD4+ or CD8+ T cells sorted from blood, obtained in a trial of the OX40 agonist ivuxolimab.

The CDR3 DNA is TGTGCCAGCAGCGTAGGGGTAGCGGGGTCTACAGATACGCAGTATTTT. This translates into CASSVGVAGSTDTQYF. This rearrangement joins TRBV9 to TRBJ2-3; 8 bases line up with TRBD2. The CDR3 consists of 16 residues. Germline-derived CDR1 and CDR2 are SGDLS and YYNGEE. Germline trimming cut 0 bases from V and 3 bases from J; bases unmatched to any gene: 6.